The next 13 T cell receptor beta chains were all read from a single sample in a study of cytomegalovirus exposure and HLA in healthy donors. PCR involved 60 Vbeta and 13 Jbeta primers. The assay was immunoSEQ multiplex PCR, and TCRdb's table has in-frame clones only and misses some. The profile shows around 140,000 clones, just under 75% of them singletons. The specimen was PBMCs. The receptors were gathered from a woman between 18 and 29 years old in good health and CMV-seronegative.

The genes are TRBV5-8 and TRBJ1-5; maybe TRBD1 (6 bases). Germline values: CDR1 SGHTS, CDR2 YDEGEE. V gave up 4 bases and J gave up 3 bases, with 11 bases separating them. The CDR3 length is 14 residues. CDR3 DNA sequence: TGTGCCAGCAGCGAATACAGGGACAATCAGCCCCAGCATTTT. Its protein product is CASSEYRDNQPQHF.

This CDR3 reads CASSLLGQGTEAFF. The CDR3 bases are TGTGCCAGCAGCTTATTGGGACAGGGGACTGAAGCTTTCTTT. The chain recombines TRBV7-9 with TRBJ1-1, with 10 bases lining up with TRBD1. Looked up from germline, CDR1 is SEHNR and CDR2 is FQNEAQ (reference sequence). CDR3 length equals 14 residues. The J segment lost 5 bases and the V segment lost 2 bases, leaving 2 bases of the junction unmatched.

The rearrangement uses TRBV6-4 and TRBJ2-3, with a possible D match to TRBD1 (6 bases). The CDR3 consists of 14 residues. Germline CDR1 MRHNA, CDR2 SNTAGT. V was shortened by 4 bases and J by 0 bases, with 8 bases between the two germline ends. CDR3 sequence: CASSARGSTDTQYF. The CDR3 DNA sequence: TGTGCCAGCAGTGCCAGGGGAAGCACAGATACGCAGTATTTT.

This clone was detected only a few times. The rearrangement links TRBV6-5 to TRBJ2-5, with 8 positions matching TRBD1. Gene TRBJ2-7 matches the end of the DNA better, so the J call may be wrong. CDR1 is MNHEY and CDR2 is SVGAGI in the germline V gene. The CDR3 has 13 amino acids. The CDR3 loop is CASSDRGLYEQYF. Written as DNA, the CDR3 is TGTGCCAGCAGCGACAGGGGACTCTACGAGCAGTACTTC.

The rearrangement joins TRBV10-3 to TRBJ1-2; D not certain. Trimming took off 5 bases at V and 8 bases at J, with 21 bases between the two ends. Germline CDR1 is ENHRY and CDR2 is SYGVKD. The CDR3 is 15 residues long. CDR3 sequence (DNA): TGTGCCATCAGTACCCAAGAGGCCAGGAGGGTGGGCTACACCTTC. Its translation is CAISTQEARRVGYTF.

The chain combines TRBV28 with TRBJ2-3; D remains ambiguous. This CDR3 is 16 amino acids long. Trimming took 3 bases from V and 0 from J, leaving 13 bases between them. Germline V lookup: CDR1 MDHEN, CDR2 SYDVKM. The CDR3 is CASSFTVVISTDTQYF. For the CDR3, the DNA is TGTGCCAGCAGTTTTACGGTAGTGATCAGCACAGATACGCAGTATTTT.

V usage is TRBV4-3 and J usage is TRBJ1-2; no firm D call. CDR1 is LGHNA, CDR2 YSLEER, per germline. The length of the CDR3 is 15 residues. With 0 bases removed from V and 8 bases from J, the gap between germline ends came to 16 bases. The CDR3 coding sequence is TGCGCCAGCAGCCAAGATTCAGGAGGTCATGACGGCTACACCTTC. Encoded protein: CASSQDSGGHDGYTF.

The gene calls are TRBV6-5 and TRBJ1-4; perhaps TRBD1 as D (5 bases). Germline lookup yields CDR1 MNHEY and CDR2 SVGAGI. This CDR3 is built from 14 residues. Trimming took 8 bases from V and 3 from J, leaving 13 bases between them. DNA of the CDR3: TGTGCCAGCTACGGGGGAACGGCTAATGAAAAACTGTTTTTT. Amino acid sequence: CASYGGTANEKLFF.

This clone was recorded a few times. The J gene is TRBJ2-7, the V gene TRBV18; a possible D gene is TRBD2 (6 bases). This CDR3 spans 13 amino acids. V gave up 2 bases and J gave up 6 bases, with 11 bases separating them. In germline, CDR1 is KGHSH, CDR2 LQKENI. DNA for the CDR3: TGTGCCAGCTCACCATTAGGAGGGACCGAGCAGTACGTC. This encodes CASSPLGGTEQYV.

The chain has TRBV9 and TRBJ2-1; D call uncertain. With 0 bases removed from V and 6 bases from J, the gap between germline ends came to 13 bases. The germline CDR1 and CDR2 sequences are SGDLS and YYNGEE. The CDR3 loop spans 15 amino acids. The DNA of the CDR3 is TGTGCCAGCAGCGTAGGTGGCAGTTTCGTCAATGAGCAGTTCTTC. Translated, it gives CASSVGGSFVNEQFF.

This clone was observed a handful of times. CDR3 in amino acids: CASSSYRLAEYNEQFF. CDR3 DNA sequence: TGTGCCAGCAGCTCGTATCGACTAGCGGAATACAATGAGCAGTTCTTC. This chain links TRBV11-3 with TRBJ2-1; TRBD2 aligns across 9 bases. CDR1 is SGHNT and CDR2 is YENEEA in the germline V gene. Trimming removed 4 bases from V and 4 bases from J; junction bases left unmatched: 8. There are 16 residues in the CDR3.

The chain couples TRBV9 to TRBJ2-7; 9 bases match TRBD1. The CDR3 covers 15 residues. After removal of 4 bases from V and 1 base from J, the junction contained 6 bases not matched to a gene. Germline CDR1 is SGDLS and CDR2 is YYNGEE. CDR3 amino acids: CASSPLGQGSYEQYF. Here the CDR3 DNA reads TGTGCCAGCAGCCCTCTCGGACAGGGGTCCTACGAGCAGTACTTC. The whole variable domain, filled in from reference TRBV9 and TRBJ2-7, reads DSGVTQTPKHLITATGQRVTLRCSPRSGDLSVYWYQQSLDQGLQFLIQYYNGEERAKGNILERFSAQQFPDLHSELNLSSLELGDSALYFCASSPLGQGSYEQYFGPGTRLTVT.

J is TRBJ2-5 and V is TRBV28; possibly TRBD1 for D (5 bases). The germline V gene has CDR1 MDHEN and CDR2 SYDVKM. The CDR3 runs 13 residues. Trimming removed 4 bases at V and 3 bases at J, with 9 bases between. The CDR3 is CASSYTGEETQYF. Here the CDR3 DNA reads TGTGCCAGCAGTTATACAGGAGAAGAGACCCAGTACTTC.